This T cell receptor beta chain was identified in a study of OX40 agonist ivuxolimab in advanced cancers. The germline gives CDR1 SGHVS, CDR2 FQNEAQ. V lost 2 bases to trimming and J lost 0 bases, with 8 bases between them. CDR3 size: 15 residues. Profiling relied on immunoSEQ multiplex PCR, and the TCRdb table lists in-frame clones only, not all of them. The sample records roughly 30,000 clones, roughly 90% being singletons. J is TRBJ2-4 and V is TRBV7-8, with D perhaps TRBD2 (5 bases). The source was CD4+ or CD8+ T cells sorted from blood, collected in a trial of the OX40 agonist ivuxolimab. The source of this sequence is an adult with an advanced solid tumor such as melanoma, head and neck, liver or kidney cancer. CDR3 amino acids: CASSLSRGAKNIQYF. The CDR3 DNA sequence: TGTGCCAGCAGCTTAAGCCGGGGAGCCAAAAACATTCAGTACTTC.